Listed below are T cell receptor beta chains from one sample, sequenced in a study of blood T cell repertoires in COVID-19. The table came from immunoSEQ multiplex PCR; TCRdb's copy has only in-frame clones and leaves some out. This repertoire shows 110,000 or so clones, around 89% found once; its top ten account for 4.6%. The sequenced material came from peripheral blood. Source of these receptors: a woman between 50 and 59 years old with acute or convalescent COVID-19. Both conserved end residues are part of each CDR3. The D gene is left open where the match is weak. Not every row has a clone size; where given, it reads once, few, many or a size class.

d_call	v_call	j_call	clone_size	cdr3_aa	cdr3_nt
-	TRBV6-1	TRBJ2-7	-	CASSEQGGTYF	TGTGCCAGCAGTGAACAGGGCGGTACGTACTTC
TRBD1	TRBV19	TRBJ2-3	-	CASKSGGVDTQYF	TGTGCCAGTAAATCAGGGGGCGTAGATACGCAGTATTTT
TRBD1	TRBV7-9	TRBJ2-1	once	CASSPDRSSYNEQFF	TGTGCCAGCAGCCCGGACAGGAGCTCCTACAATGAGCAGTTCTTC
-	TRBV28	TRBJ2-7	-	CASTRGGRVSSYEQYF	TGTGCCAGCACCCGGGGTGGGCGGGTAAGCTCCTACGAGCAGTACTTC
-	TRBV11-3	TRBJ2-3	once	CASSFSGGPGDTQYF	TGTGCCAGCAGCTTTTCCGGGGGGCCGGGAGATACGCAGTATTTT
-	TRBV2	TRBJ2-7	-	CASSEWYSTYEQYF	TGTGCCAGCAGTGAATGGTACAGTACCTACGAGCAGTACTTC
TRBD2	TRBV30	TRBJ2-3	-	CAWRETSGRDTQYF	TGTGCCTGGAGGGAGACTAGCGGGAGAGATACGCAGTATTTT
-	TRBV9	TRBJ1-1	-	CASSGYSNTEAFF	TGTGCCAGCAGCGGGTACTCCAACACTGAAGCTTTCTTT
-	TRBV28	TRBJ1-3	-	CASSFLAGGGGNTIYF	-
TRBD1	TRBV5-1	TRBJ2-7	-	CASSSRDRDVHEQYF	TGCGCCAGCAGCTCCCGGGACAGGGACGTACACGAGCAGTACTTC
-	TRBV27	TRBJ1-6	-	CASSLVGAENSPLHF	TGTGCCAGCAGTTTAGTTGGGGCCGAGAATTCACCCCTCCACTTT
TRBD1	TRBV4-1	TRBJ2-7	-	CASSQPQTGNNEQYF	TGCGCCAGCAGCCAACCCCAGACAGGGAACAACGAGCAGTACTTC
-	TRBV28	TRBJ2-5	-	CASSLRDRLKETQYF	TGTGCCAGCAGCTTGCGGGACCGCCTTAAAGAGACCCAGTACTTC
-	TRBV28	TRBJ1-1	-	CASRVLSTEAFF	TGTGCCAGCAGGGTATTGAGCACTGAAGCTTTCTTT
TRBD1	TRBV5-1	TRBJ1-6	once	CASSFEDRDNSPLHF	TGCGCCAGCAGCTTCGAGGACAGGGATAATTCACCCCTCCACTTT
TRBD1	TRBV28	TRBJ1-1	-	CASSHSEMTGGATEAFF	TGTGCCAGCAGTCATTCTGAAATGACAGGGGGCGCCACTGAAGCTTTCTTT
TRBD2	TRBV13	TRBJ2-7	-	CASSPPQRGSHEQYF	TGTGCCAGCAGCCCCCCCCAGCGGGGCTCCCACGAGCAGTACTTC
-	TRBV12-3/TRBV12-4	TRBJ1-2	-	CASSLAREYGYTF	TGTGCCAGCAGTTTAGCCCGGGAATATGGCTACACCTTC
TRBD2	TRBV7-9	TRBJ2-1	-	CASSPTRTSGTHNEQFF	TGTGCCAGCAGCCCTACCCGCACTAGCGGGACCCACAATGAGCAGTTCTTC
-	TRBV4-2	TRBJ1-4	few	CASSQDGRAYNEKLFF	TGTGCCAGCAGCCAAGATGGCAGGGCTTACAATGAAAAACTGTTTTTT
TRBD2	TRBV7-9	TRBJ2-4	-	CASSLPTSGEAKNIQYF	TGTGCCAGCAGCCTCCCCACTAGCGGGGAAGCCAAAAACATTCAGTACTTC
TRBD1	TRBV7-9	TRBJ1-2	-	CASSRNRGLYGYTF	TGTGCCAGCAGTCGGAACAGGGGCCTCTATGGCTACACCTTC
-	TRBV7-2	TRBJ1-1	-	CASSVSRGLTGEAFF	TGTGCCAGCAGCGTTAGTAGGGGGTTGACAGGTGAAGCTTTCTTT
-	TRBV3-1/TRBV3-2	TRBJ1-5	-	CASSRQGSNQPQHF	TGTGCCAGCAGCCGGCAGGGGAGCAATCAGCCCCAGCATTTT
TRBD2	TRBV24-1	TRBJ2-1	-	CATGGDNEQFF	TGTGCCACCGGGGGGGACAATGAGCAGTTCTTC
-	TRBV5-5	TRBJ1-2	-	CASSLRGGNYGYTF	TGTGCCAGCAGTCTTCGGGGAGGAAACTATGGCTACACCTTC
TRBD1	TRBV6-5	TRBJ1-2	-	CASSFPGQGSGGYTF	TGTGCCAGCAGTTTCCCGGGACAGGGTTCAGGTGGCTACACCTTC
-	TRBV7-2	TRBJ2-7	-	CASSFSTGSNEQYF	TGTGCCAGCAGCTTTTCCACGGGAAGTAACGAGCAGTACTTC
-	TRBV4-1	TRBJ1-1	-	CASSQAPAGNTEAFF	TGCGCCAGCAGCCAAGCTCCTGCAGGGAACACTGAAGCTTTCTTT
TRBD2	TRBV6-5	TRBJ2-7	-	CASRGTSGRGEQYF	TGTGCCAGCAGAGGGACTAGCGGGAGAGGCGAGCAGTACTTC
TRBD1	TRBV6-1	TRBJ1-1	-	CASSDSDRAWNTEAFF	TGTGCCAGCAGTGATTCGGACAGGGCTTGGAACACTGAAGCTTTCTTT
-	TRBV18	TRBJ2-1	-	CASSPPESQVYNEQFF	TGTGCCAGCTCACCACCCGAAAGCCAAGTCTACAATGAGCAGTTCTTC
TRBD1	TRBV15	TRBJ1-1	once	CATSREGQGGAEAFF	TGTGCCACCAGCAGAGAGGGACAGGGAGGTGCTGAAGCTTTCTTT
-	TRBV7-9	TRBJ2-5	-	CASSNRVQETQYF	TGTGCCAGCAGCAACAGAGTTCAAGAGACCCAGTACTTC
-	TRBV11-2	TRBJ2-7	-	CASSSTGSSYEQYF	TGTGCCAGCAGCTCGACAGGAAGCTCCTACGAGCAGTACTTC
TRBD1	TRBV6-5	TRBJ1-5	once	CASSLQGASNQPQHF	TGTGCCAGCAGCCTACAGGGGGCGAGCAATCAGCCCCAGCATTTT
-	TRBV24-1	TRBJ2-4	-	CATSDLSGAGQYF	TGTGCCACCAGTGATTTAAGTGGGGCGGGGCAGTACTTC
TRBD1	TRBV28	TRBJ2-7	-	CASYGTGASYEQYF	TGTGCCAGCTACGGGACAGGGGCCTCCTACGAGCAGTACTTC
TRBD1	TRBV11-2	TRBJ1-3	-	CASHPTGDGNTIYF	TGTGCCAGCCACCCCACAGGGGATGGAAACACCATATATTTT
TRBD1	TRBV6-6	TRBJ1-2	-	CASSYSPGQTYGYTF	TGTGCCAGCAGTTACTCGCCGGGACAGACCTATGGCTACACCTTC